The 5 T cell receptor beta chains reported below all come from one sample, sequenced in a study of a mutant IDH1 vaccine in newly diagnosed glioma. Time point meaning: week 5, during vaccination. Topical imiquimod was applied with each vaccine dose, which held 300 ug of mutant IDH1 20-mer peptide. Their cognate antigens are unknown. Assay: immunoSEQ multiplex PCR; the TCRdb copy retains only in-frame clones and omits some. The repertoire holds roughly 51,000 clones, with 75% to 85% as singletons. Sequencing used PBMCs, obtained from a glioma patient whose treatment included an IDH1 peptide vaccine. The source is a man aged 25 to 45 with glioma.

The chain links TRBV7-9 to TRBJ1-2; D not resolved. Germline V gene data show CDR1 as SEHNR and CDR2 as FQNEAQ (reference sequence). The CDR3 contains 13 residues. V was clipped by 0 bases and J by 7 bases, with 9 bases between them. Written as DNA, the CDR3 is TGTGCCAGCAGCTTAGCGGACCAGCTTGGCTACACCTTC. Its translation is CASSLADQLGYTF.

This clone has more than one count but fewer than ten. This sequence joins TRBV6-4 and TRBJ1-4; no definite D call. CDR1 is MRHNA, CDR2 SNTAGT, per germline. The CDR3 has 13 residues. Trimming pared 4 bases from V and 3 bases from J, leaving 6 bases between. The CDR3 sequence: CASSVRPNEKLFF. The CDR3 region has the DNA TGTGCCAGCAGTGTTCGGCCTAATGAAAAACTGTTTTTT.

This clone was observed a handful of times. The rearrangement uses TRBV4-1 and TRBJ1-5; D not resolved. Per the germline V gene, CDR1 is MGHRA and CDR2 is YSYEKL. This CDR3 comprises 14 residues. The V end lost 5 bases, the J end lost 7 bases, and 15 bases lay between the germline ends. This chain's CDR3 is CASSGYVKRQPQHF. CDR3 in DNA: TGCGCCAGCAGCGGATACGTAAAGAGGCAGCCCCAGCATTTT.

The chain joins TRBV5-1 to TRBJ2-5; D gene uncertain. Germline V gene sequence: CDR1 SGHRS, CDR2 YFSETQ. This CDR3 comprises 13 residues. The ends were cut back, 3 bases at V and 2 bases at J, with 8 bases in the middle. CDR3 coding DNA: TGCGCCAGCAGCTCCGGGTCGCAAGAGACCCAGTACTTC. Its protein is CASSSGSQETQYF.

This chain connects TRBV18 to TRBJ2-1; 7 positions match TRBD2. Unmatched junction bases numbered 9, after V lost 3 bases and J lost 1 base. In germline, CDR1 is KGHSH, CDR2 LQKENI. The CDR3 consists of 17 residues. The CDR3 nucleotides are TGTGCCAGCTCACCCGAGACTAGCTCTGGGTCCTACAATGAGCAGTTCTTC. It encodes CASSPETSSGSYNEQFF.